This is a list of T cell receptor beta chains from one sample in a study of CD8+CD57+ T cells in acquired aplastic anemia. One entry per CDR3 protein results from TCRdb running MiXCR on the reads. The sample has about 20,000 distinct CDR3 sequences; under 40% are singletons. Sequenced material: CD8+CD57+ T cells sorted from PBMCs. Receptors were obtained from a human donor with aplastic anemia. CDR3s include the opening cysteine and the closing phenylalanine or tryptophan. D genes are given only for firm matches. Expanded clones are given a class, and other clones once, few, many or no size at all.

TGTGCCAGCAGTGAACTACTCGTTGAGCAGTTCTTC CASSELLVEQFF TRBJ2-1 - - TRBV6-1
TGCAGTGCTAGGGGGACAGGGGTTAACAATGGCTACACCTTC CSARGTGVNNGYTF TRBJ1-2 TRBD1 - TRBV20-1
TGCAGTGCTAGGACAGTCCTCGGTAGCGGGGAGCTGTTTTTT CSARTVLGSGELFF TRBJ2-2 - - TRBV20-1
TGCAGTGCAGGGGCGGGAGATCGGTACGAGCAGTACTTC CSAGAGDRYEQYF TRBJ2-7 TRBD2 many TRBV20-1
TGCAGTGCTTACGACAGGGGTGAAGCTTTCTTT CSAYDRGEAFF TRBJ1-1 TRBD1 few TRBV20-1
TGTGCCAGCAGCCTATCCGGGACTAGCGGTCCCCAAGAGACCCAGTACTTC CASSLSGTSGPQETQYF TRBJ2-5 TRBD2 - TRBV7-8
TGCAGTGCTAGAACTTTAGGGGTGAACCAAGAGACCCAGTACTTC CSARTLGVNQETQYF TRBJ2-5 - - TRBV20-1
TGTGCCAGCAGTTTTACGGGGGGCACTGAAGCTTTCTTT CASSFTGGTEAFF TRBJ1-1 - few TRBV27
TGTGCCAGCAGCTCTACGCGGACAGGCGAGAATCAGCCCCAGCATTTT CASSSTRTGENQPQHF TRBJ1-5 TRBD1 few TRBV7-9
TGTGCCAGCAGGAGACTAGCGGGAGGTACAGATACGCAGTATTTT CASRRLAGGTDTQYF TRBJ2-3 TRBD2 - TRBV2
TGTGCCAGCAGCCAAGTTACCCCCCGGGCAGCCCCTGGAAACACCATATATTTT CASSQVTPRAAPGNTIYF TRBJ1-3 - - TRBV4-2
TGTGCCAGCAGTGGGGGGACAGGAAACACCGGGGAGCTGTTTTTT CASSGGTGNTGELFF TRBJ2-2 TRBD1 - TRBV2
TGTGCCAGCAGCCAGCGGGGGCCATCCTACGAGCAGTACTTC CASSQRGPSYEQYF TRBJ2-7 TRBD2 - TRBV12-3/TRBV12-4
TGTGCCAGCAGCTCCCGGGACGGGCCTTATGAGCAGTTCTTC CASSSRDGPYEQFF TRBJ2-1 - - TRBV7-9
TGTGCCAGCAGCGGGACATACGGCTACACCTTC CASSGTYGYTF TRBJ1-2 - - TRBV6-5
TGCAGTGCTAGACCGTCATTAGCACCCCAAGAGACCCAGTACTTC CSARPSLAPQETQYF TRBJ2-5 - few TRBV20-1
TGCAGTGCTAGAGATCCCCCCGTTAGCGGGACGCGGGGCAGCTCCTACGAGCAGTACTTC CSARDPPVSGTRGSSYEQYF TRBJ2-7 TRBD2 - TRBV20-1
TGTGCCAGCACCGCCGTCGCGGGAGTAGCCGATACGCAGTATTTT CASTAVAGVADTQYF TRBJ2-3 TRBD2 - TRBV5-4
TGTGCCAGCAGCTCACGCGGGGGGGGACAGGGCCCCTACGAGCAGTACTTC CASSSRGGGQGPYEQYF TRBJ2-7 - - TRBV7-2
TGCAGTGCTAGAGATGAGTGGAACTCTGGAAACACCATATATTTT CSARDEWNSGNTIYF TRBJ1-3 - few TRBV20-1
TGCGCCAGCAGCTTGGATCATCCTAACACCGGGGAGCTGTTTTTT CASSLDHPNTGELFF TRBJ2-2 - - TRBV5-1
TGTGCCAGCAGCTTAAGGGGTCTGGCGGGGGTGTACAATGAGCAGTTCTTC CASSLRGLAGVYNEQFF TRBJ2-1 TRBD2 - TRBV7-3
TGCAGTGCCGGGGACAGGCCATACAATGAGCAGTTCTTC CSAGDRPYNEQFF TRBJ2-1 TRBD1 few TRBV20-1
TGTACAGCGGCGGCTAGCCGCTACGAGCAGTACTTC CTAAASRYEQYF TRBJ2-7 - once TRBV10-3
TGTGCCAGCACCCAACACAATGAGCAGTTCTTC CASTQHNEQFF TRBJ2-1 - many TRBV6-5
TGCAGTGCCCCGCGGGGGAGCTCCTACAGTGAGCAGTTCTTC CSAPRGSSYSEQFF TRBJ2-1 TRBD2 once TRBV20-1
TGTGCCACCAGCAGAGAATTGACAGCAACTAATGAAAAACTGTTTTTT CATSRELTATNEKLFF TRBJ1-4 - few TRBV15
TGTGCCACCATGACGGGAACTGAAGCTTTCTTT CATMTGTEAFF TRBJ1-1 - - TRBV10-3
TGCAGTGCTAGAGGTCCGGCAACTAATGAAAAACTGTTTTTT CSARGPATNEKLFF TRBJ1-4 - few TRBV20-1
TGTGCCAGTAGTATAGCCGGGACAGGGGCAGCCGAGCAGTACTTC CASSIAGTGAAEQYF TRBJ2-7 TRBD1 - TRBV19
TGTGCCAGCAGTTTATCGACGGGACTGGGATACAATGAGCAGTTCTTC CASSLSTGLGYNEQFF TRBJ2-1 - once TRBV27
TGTGCCAGCAGTTCAGGACTAGCGGGGGGCACAGATACGCAGTATTTT CASSSGLAGGTDTQYF TRBJ2-3 TRBD2 - TRBV27
TGTGCCAGCAGCGCAGGTTCGGGGGGGCCAGAAGGTGAAAAACTGTTTTTT CASSAGSGGPEGEKLFF TRBJ1-4 - - TRBV9
TGTGCCAGCAGCCATTCGGGGTCCCCGCAGTATTTT CASSHSGSPQYF TRBJ2-3 - - TRBV7-8
TGCGCCAGCAGCCAAGATCGGGGGCTGGGCGAAAAACTGTTTTTT CASSQDRGLGEKLFF TRBJ1-4 - - TRBV4-1
TGTGCCACCAGCGGGGCGGTCCCTCTTAATGAGCAGTTCTTC CATSGAVPLNEQFF TRBJ2-1 - - TRBV15
TGTGCTAGTGGTTTGGTACTTAGCCCGGCTAACTATGGCTACACCTTC CASGLVLSPANYGYTF TRBJ1-2 - - TRBV12-5
TGCAGTGCCAGGACAGACAGGGACACTGAAGCTTTCTTT CSARTDRDTEAFF TRBJ1-1 TRBD1 few TRBV20-1
TGTGCCAGCAGCCCTAGCGGGACGGGGGATACGCAGTATTTT CASSPSGTGDTQYF TRBJ2-3 TRBD2 - TRBV9
TGCAGTGCTAGAGACCCCCGGTTCAGTACGGGGGATGAGCAGTTCTTC CSARDPRFSTGDEQFF TRBJ2-1 - many TRBV20-1
TGTGCCAGCAGCTTAGACGCGCGGTACTACGAGCAGTACTTC CASSLDARYYEQYF TRBJ2-7 - - TRBV7-2
TGTGCCAGCAGTTCCAGACTAGCGGGAGGCACAGATACGCAGTATTTT CASSSRLAGGTDTQYF TRBJ2-3 TRBD2 many TRBV27
TGTGCCAGCAGCTCACGCGGGGGGGATACCTACGAGCAGTACTTC CASSSRGGDTYEQYF TRBJ2-7 TRBD2 few TRBV7-8
TGTGCCAGCAGCTGGACTAGCGGGGGATTAGGGGAGCAGTTCTTC CASSWTSGGLGEQFF TRBJ2-1 TRBD2 few TRBV7-3
TGCAGTGCTAGAGATTGGACAGGGTCTGGGGAAGCTTTCTTT CSARDWTGSGEAFF TRBJ1-1 TRBD1 - TRBV20-1
TGCAGCGTTGAAAGCAGACAATATTTT CSVESRQYF TRBJ2-3 - many TRBV29-1
TGTGCCAGCAGTTTAGATACCGGGACGCAGTATTTT CASSLDTGTQYF TRBJ2-3 - - TRBV12-3/TRBV12-4
TGTGCCAGCAACCCTATCCGGGGACAGGGGGGCACTGAAGCTTTCTTT CASNPIRGQGGTEAFF TRBJ1-1 TRBD1 few TRBV7-8
TGCAGTGCGGGTAGCGGGAAGAACACCGGGGAGCTGTTTTTT CSAGSGKNTGELFF TRBJ2-2 TRBD2 few TRBV20-1
TGCAGTGCTAGAGATCCCCCCGTTAGCGGGGAGCTGTTTTTT CSARDPPVSGELFF TRBJ2-2 - - TRBV20-1
TGCAGTGCTAGATCTGAACTAGCGGGAGGTGGCGAGCAGTACTTC CSARSELAGGGEQYF TRBJ2-7 TRBD2 - TRBV20-1
TGTGCCAGCAGCGTAGCTAGCGGGAGGGCGAATTACAATGAGCAGTTCTTC CASSVASGRANYNEQFF TRBJ2-1 TRBD2 few TRBV9
TGCAGTGCTAGAGATGCCCTACAGGAAAAACAAGAGACCCAGTACTTC CSARDALQEKQETQYF TRBJ2-5 - few TRBV20-1
TGTGCCAGCAGCTTAAGGTTAGGACGGGAAGAGACCCAGTACTTC CASSLRLGREETQYF TRBJ2-5 - - TRBV7-8
TGTGCCAGCAGCCACACCGGGGAGCTGTTTTTT CASSHTGELFF TRBJ2-2 - - TRBV9